This T cell receptor (beta chain) emerged from a study of blood T cell repertoires in COVID-19 (dated by TCRdb to about 2020). With regard to the full study: Collaborator samples came from the United States, Italy and Spain and covered acute and convalescent phases of COVID-19. The material from the prospective study consisted of cDNA or gDNA derived from T cells, B-cell-depleted T cells, or PBMCs. Subjects who had been exposed to COVID-19, were actively infected with it, or had recovered from it provided the deeply sampled blood TCRbeta repertoires that made up the dataset. The repertoires were released in a freely available public database intended as a resource for research on the immune response to SARS-CoV-2. Samples were obtained from the ongoing ImmuneRACE study (first 160 participants) and from 1,200 or so subjects provided by 6 global collaborators. Sample metadata almost always included a de-identified subject ID, COVID-19 status, age in years and sex. HLA class I and class II types, where available, came from metadata supplied by the sample provider rather than from assay-based typing.

Whole blood was collected in K2EDTA tubes by collaborating institutions according to the institutions' own protocols. For TCRbeta analysis, collaborators shipped samples in one of three forms: frozen whole blood, isolated PBMCs, or DNA extracted from either of those sample types. TCRbeta CDR3 regions were amplified from genomic DNA using the immunoSEQ Assay, a bias-controlled multiplex PCR. The study's own analysis went as follows. Within the assay, amplification of reference gene primers was used to estimate how many nucleated cells each sample contained. Sequence reads were collapsed and filtered to measure the absolute abundance of every unique TCRbeta CDR3 rearrangement. For each sample, productive Simpson clonality was calculated as the square root of Simpson's diversity index across productive rearrangements. Drawn from immuneACCESS, this table holds only the in-frame rearrangements with V and J called that TCRdb kept. Clones are partly lost; checked studies trace under half to an unresolved V gene and leave the rest unexplained. From that table come the V and J calls and clone size; the DNA was used to work out D and trimming. The sample table shows under 250,000 clones, and approximately 80% are seen once. Approximately 3.5% of the sample is taken by the ten largest.

CDR1 LGHNA and CDR2 YSLEER were looked up in the germline V gene. From the cysteine through the phenylalanine, the CDR3 covers 16 amino acids. Only CDR3 DNA is held: 48 bases, read in frame from base 1. V loses 0 bases of germline sequence and J loses 4 bases, and the interval between the two ends is 12 bases. Beyond this particular receptor, the publication reports: Clinical and demographic metadata were provided uncurated, with the amount varying by source and participant.

With respect to this clone: Its antigen remains undetermined. One base away there is no much larger clone; base qualities are not given.

The receptor comes from a woman between 18 and 29 years old with acute or convalescent COVID-19. Sequences were obtained from peripheral blood. The chain uses TRBV4-3 and TRBJ2-2; possibly the D gene is TRBD2, per 6 matching bases. The CDR3 in this case is CASSQEPQGGTGELFF. The sequenced DNA is TGCGCCAGCAGCCAAGAGCCCCAGGGAGGCACCGGGGAGCTGTTTTTT.